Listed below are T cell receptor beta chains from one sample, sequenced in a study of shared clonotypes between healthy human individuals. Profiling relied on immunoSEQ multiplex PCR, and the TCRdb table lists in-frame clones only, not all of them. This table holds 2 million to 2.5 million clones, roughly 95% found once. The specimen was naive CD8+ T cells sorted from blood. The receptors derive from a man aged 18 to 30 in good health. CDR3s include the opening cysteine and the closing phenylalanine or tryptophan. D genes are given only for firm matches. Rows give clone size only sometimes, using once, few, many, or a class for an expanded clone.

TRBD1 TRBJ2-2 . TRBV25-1 TGTGCCAGCAGTGAATATCGAAGGACAGGGGACACCGGGGAGCTGTTTTTT CASSEYRRTGDTGELFF
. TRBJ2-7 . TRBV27 TGTGCCAGCAGTTTAGAACAGGGTTACGAGCAGTACTTC CASSLEQGYEQYF
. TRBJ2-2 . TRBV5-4 TGTGCCAGCAGCCCCGGGGCAGGGGCGTCTGGGGAGCTGTTTTTT CASSPGAGASGELFF
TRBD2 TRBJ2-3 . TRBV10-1 TGCGCCAGCAGTGAGTCTGTCGCGGCCGGGCGGGGGATGTTTCAAACAGATACGCAGTATTTT CASSESVAAGRGMFQTDTQYF
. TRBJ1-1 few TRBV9 TGTGCCAGCACCCCGGAGGGGGACACTGAAGCTTTCTTT CASTPEGDTEAFF
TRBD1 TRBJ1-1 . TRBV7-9 TGTGCCAGCAGCTTAACAGGGGACAGGGGAGAAGCTTTCTTT CASSLTGDRGEAFF
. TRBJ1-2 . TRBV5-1 TGCGCCAGCAGAGCGGACGGGACACCGAAAATCTATGGCTACACCTTC CASRADGTPKIYGYTF
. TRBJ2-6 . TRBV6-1 TGTGCCAGCAGTGAGGAAAAATACCTCGCGGAGCAAGGGGCCAACGTCCTGACTTTC CASSEEKYLAEQGANVLTF
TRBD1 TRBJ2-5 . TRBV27 TGTGCCAGCAGTTTTACCAGGGGGCTTCAAGAGACCCAGTACTTC CASSFTRGLQETQYF
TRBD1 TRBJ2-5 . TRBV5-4 TGTGCCAGCAGCTCAGGGGGCGAAGAGACCCAGTACTTC CASSSGGEETQYF
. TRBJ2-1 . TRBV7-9 TGTGCCAGCAGCTTAGGGACTCCCAATGAGCAGTTCTTC CASSLGTPNEQFF
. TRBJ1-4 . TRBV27 TGTGCCAGCAGTTTCTCGTCCGGGGAACGGAATGAAAAACTGTTTTTT CASSFSSGERNEKLFF
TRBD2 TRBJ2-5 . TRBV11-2 TGTGCCAGCAGCGGGCTAGCGGGAGTACCTCAACGAGAGACCCAGTACTTC CASSGLAGVPQRETQYF
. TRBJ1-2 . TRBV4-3 TGCGCCAGCAGCCAAGATTTAGAGACTTATGGCTACACCTTC CASSQDLETYGYTF
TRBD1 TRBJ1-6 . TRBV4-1 TGCGCCAGCAGCCAAGCGACAGGGGCCCTTCTTTCACCCCTCCACTTT CASSQATGALLSPLHF
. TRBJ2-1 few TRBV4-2 TGTGCCAGCAGCCAAGATCGGGCAGACTACAATGAGCAGTTCTTC CASSQDRADYNEQFF
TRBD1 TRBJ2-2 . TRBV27 TGTGCCAGCACCCTCGGGACAGGGCTCGGCGGGGAGCTGTTTTTT CASTLGTGLGGELFF
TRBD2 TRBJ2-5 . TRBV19 TGTGCCAGTAGTGGGTTAGCGGGAGGGCCTCGGGAGACCCAGTACTTC CASSGLAGGPRETQYF
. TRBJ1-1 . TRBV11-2 TGTGCCAGCAGCTTAGGAGTCTGGGGTAAAGGGACTGAAGCTTTCTTT CASSLGVWGKGTEAFF
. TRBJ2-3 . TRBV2 TGTGCCAGCAGTGAATCCACCGACCTGGGCCATACGCAGTATTTT CASSESTDLGHTQYF
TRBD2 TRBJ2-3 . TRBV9 TGTGCCAGCAGCGTCGGTAGCGGGGTTACTAGCACAGATACGCAGTATTTT CASSVGSGVTSTDTQYF
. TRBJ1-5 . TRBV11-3 TGTGCCAGCAGCTTAGATACAGATTTTCGGGCAGTAGGGAGCAATCAGCCCCAGCATTTT CASSLDTDFRAVGSNQPQHF
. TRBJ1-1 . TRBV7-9 TGTGCCAGCAGCCTACAAGGGGGCACTGAAGCTTTCTTT CASSLQGGTEAFF
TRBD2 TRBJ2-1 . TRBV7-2 TGTGCCAGCAGCTTATCCGGCGGGAGGAGCTCCTACAATGAGCAGTTCTTC CASSLSGGRSSYNEQFF
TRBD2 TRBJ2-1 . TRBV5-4 TGTGCCAGCAGCTTGTCCAGGGACTATCCCTACAATGAGCAGTTCTTC CASSLSRDYPYNEQFF
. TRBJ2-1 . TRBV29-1 TGCAGCGTTCTACAGGGCAATGAGCAGTTCTTC CSVLQGNEQFF
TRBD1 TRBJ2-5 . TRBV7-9 TGTGCCAGCAGCTTACGTTTGGGACAGGGACTCCAAGAGACCCAGTACTTC CASSLRLGQGLQETQYF
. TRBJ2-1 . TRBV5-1 TGCGCCAGCAGCGTAGACAGGGAGGGCGCTTACAATGAGCAGTTCTTC CASSVDREGAYNEQFF
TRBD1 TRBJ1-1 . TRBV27 TGTGCCAGCAGTTTTACAGGGGCTTACACTGAAGCTTTCTTT CASSFTGAYTEAFF
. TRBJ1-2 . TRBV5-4 TGTGCCAGCAGCTTTGCCGGTGGGAACTATGGCTACACCTTC CASSFAGGNYGYTF
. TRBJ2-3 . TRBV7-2 TGTGCCAGCAGCTTAGAGCCCCCGGATACGCAGTATTTT CASSLEPPDTQYF
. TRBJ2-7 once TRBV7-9 TGTGCCAGCAGCGGAGGGACCGACGCCTACGAGCAGTACTTC CASSGGTDAYEQYF
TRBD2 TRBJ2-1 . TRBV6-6 TGTGCCAGCATCCAGGTAGGACTAGCGGGAGGAGGTGAGCAGTTCTTC CASIQVGLAGGGEQFF
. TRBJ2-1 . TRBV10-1 TGCGCCAGCAGTGAGTCGGAGACAGCTACCTACAATGAGCAGTTCTTC CASSESETATYNEQFF
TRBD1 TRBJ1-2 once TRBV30 TGTGCCTGGAGTCCGGGACAGGGTAATAGTGGCTACACCTTC CAWSPGQGNSGYTF
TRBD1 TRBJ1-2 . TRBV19 TGTGCCAGTAGTGAAGGGACAGCACTCCACTATGGCTACACCTTC CASSEGTALHYGYTF
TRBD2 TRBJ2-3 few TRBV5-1 TGCGCCAGCAGCCTGACCGGGACTAGCGGACTCACAGATACGCAGTATTTT CASSLTGTSGLTDTQYF
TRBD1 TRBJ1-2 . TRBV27 TGTGCCAGCAGTATCACCGGGACAGGGGGTGGCTACACCTTC CASSITGTGGGYTF
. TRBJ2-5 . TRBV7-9 TGTGCCAGCAGCTTAGTCTCACTCCAAGAGACCCAGTACTTC CASSLVSLQETQYF
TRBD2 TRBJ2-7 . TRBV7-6 TGTGCCAGCAGCCCAGTGGCTAGCGGGAGTTGGTCCTACGAGCAGTACTTC CASSPVASGSWSYEQYF
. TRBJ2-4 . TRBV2 TGTGCCAGCAGTGAAGGGGAGGACACGGGTGACATTCAGTACTTC CASSEGEDTGDIQYF
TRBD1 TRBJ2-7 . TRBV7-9 TGTGCCAGCAGCCACCGGGACAGGGATCGCGAGCAGTACTTC CASSHRDRDREQYF
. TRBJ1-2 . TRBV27 TGTGCCAGCAGTCCCGCGTCGGGCGGGCTCTTCTATGGCTACACCTTC CASSPASGGLFYGYTF
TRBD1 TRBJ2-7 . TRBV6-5 TGTGCCAGCAGCCCCCCTTTGACAGGGGGCGAGCAGTACTTC CASSPPLTGGEQYF
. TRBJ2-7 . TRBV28 TGTGCCAGCAGTTCCCTGCCTGGGGCGGACCTAGGCTACGAGCAGTACTTC CASSSLPGADLGYEQYF
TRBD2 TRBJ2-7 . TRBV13 TGTGCCAGCAGCCCACCCGAGGCTAGCGGTCCCCGTAGTCCCTACGAGCAGTACTTC CASSPPEASGPRSPYEQYF
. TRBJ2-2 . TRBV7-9 TGTGCCAGCAGCTCGCCGGACACCGGGGAGCTGTTTTTT CASSSPDTGELFF
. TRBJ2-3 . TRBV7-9 TGTGCCAGCAGCTTGGTCCTCCAACCCCTAGCCCCTGCGGCAGATACGCAGTATTTT CASSLVLQPLAPAADTQYF
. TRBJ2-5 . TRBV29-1 TGCAGCGGGAAGAGGTCGGGGCCCGGGGAGACCCAGTACTTC CSGKRSGPGETQYF